The text below deals with one T cell receptor beta chain. Its antigen is not known. This entry comes from a study of cytomegalovirus exposure and HLA in healthy donors. Trimming removed 0 bases from V and 7 bases from J; junction bases left unmatched: 7. Germline CDR1 reads MNHEY; CDR2 reads SVGAGI. The CDR3 has 16 residues. Healthy donors of bone marrow made up the group. Study-level results: Analyzed later, most CMV-associated TCR beta chains appeared HLA-restricted. In vitro data verified a few CMV-associated chains as specific for CMV antigens. In a later analysis, V- and J-gene trimming of beta chains associated with a DCLRE1C missense variant, replicated independently.

It was with 60 Vbeta and 13 Jbeta primers that the PCR ran. TCRdb's copy holds only in-frame clones and misses some; the assay was immunoSEQ multiplex PCR. The sample records approximately 100,000 clones, around 82% being singletons. What was sequenced was PBMCs. The receptor was isolated from a man younger than 30 in good health and CMV-seronegative. The rearrangement uses TRBV6-5 and TRBJ1-4; 8 nucleotides align to TRBD1. This CDR3 reads CASSYSGDRGGEKLFF. The CDR3 coding sequence is TGTGCCAGCAGTTACTCGGGAGACAGGGGAGGTGAAAAACTGTTTTTT.